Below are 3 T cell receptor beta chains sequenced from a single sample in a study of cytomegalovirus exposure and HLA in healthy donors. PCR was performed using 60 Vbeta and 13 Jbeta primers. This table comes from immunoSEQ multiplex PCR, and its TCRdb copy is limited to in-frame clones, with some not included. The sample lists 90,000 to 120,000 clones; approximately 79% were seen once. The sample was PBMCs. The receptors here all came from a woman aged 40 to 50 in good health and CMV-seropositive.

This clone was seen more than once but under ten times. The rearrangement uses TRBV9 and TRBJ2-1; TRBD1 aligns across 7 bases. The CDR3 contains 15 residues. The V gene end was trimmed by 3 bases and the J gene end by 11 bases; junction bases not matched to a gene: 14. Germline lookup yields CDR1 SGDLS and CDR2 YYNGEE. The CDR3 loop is CASSDQGDGGLQQFF. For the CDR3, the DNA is TGTGCCAGCAGCGACCAGGGGGACGGAGGCCTACAGCAGTTCTTC.

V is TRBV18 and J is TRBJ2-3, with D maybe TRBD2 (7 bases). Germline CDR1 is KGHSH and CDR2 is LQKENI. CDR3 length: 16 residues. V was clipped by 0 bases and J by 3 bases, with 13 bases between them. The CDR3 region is CASSPPTGGGTDTQYF. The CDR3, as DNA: TGTGCCAGCTCACCACCGACGGGGGGCGGTACAGATACGCAGTATTTT.

In nucleotides, the CDR3 is TGTGCCTGGAGTTTGCGGCACAATGAGCAGTTCTTC. It encodes CAWSLRHNEQFF. This chain connects TRBV30 to TRBJ2-1, with D uncertain. The CDR3 runs to 12 residues. V dropped 2 bases and J dropped 5 bases, with 7 bases sitting between them. Germline CDR1 is GTSNPN and CDR2 is SVGIG (reference sequence).